A selection of T cell receptor beta chains follows, all from one sample in a study of blood T cell repertoires in COVID-19. The protocol was immunoSEQ multiplex PCR, while the TCRdb copy is restricted to in-frame clones and leaves out a portion. The data contain fewer than 150,000 clones, roughly 87% of them singletons. The sample consisted of peripheral blood. These receptors originate from a human donor in a cohort sampled during active COVID-19. Each CDR3 is given with its conserved first and last residue. Each record gives: V gene, J gene, CDR3 protein.

TRBV18	TRBJ1-1	CASSPDSSNTEAFF
TRBV5-4	TRBJ1-3	CASSRDSLSGNTIYF
TRBV7-9	TRBJ1-2	CASSLDSLYEGYTF
TRBV7-2	TRBJ1-2	CASSLVGGTYGYTF
TRBV5-1	TRBJ1-5	CASSFGGNQPQHF
TRBV3-1/TRBV3-2	TRBJ1-1	CASSQDLQKAFF
TRBV19	TRBJ1-2	CASSIGTGDGYTF
TRBV25-1	TRBJ1-4	CASSVPGTNEKLFF
TRBV19	TRBJ1-6	CASSSDRVFSPLHF
TRBV21-1	TRBJ1-2	CASSCPARGSSGWGYTF
TRBV6-1	TRBJ2-7	CASSDLVKPLAYEQYF
TRBV7-2	TRBJ1-4	CASSPGGAGGNEKLFF
TRBV3-1/TRBV3-2	TRBJ1-3	CASSLHGSTSSGNTIYF
TRBV7-8	TRBJ2-7	CASTPDVYEQYF
TRBV7-9	TRBJ1-1	CASSSVPEAFF
TRBV28	TRBJ1-2	CASSRQDPANYGYTF
TRBV6-5	TRBJ2-6	CASSPPRAGANVLTF
TRBV19	TRBJ1-2	CASRTGVGGTFGYTF
TRBV2	TRBJ1-2	CASSETSVTSPGYTF
TRBV7-3	TRBJ1-6	CASSLGTGVSYNSPLHF
TRBV27	TRBJ2-1	CASWRAGTNEQFF
TRBV27	TRBJ2-2	CASSLKGQGTGELFF
TRBV29-1	TRBJ1-2	CSVLMDRGYGYTF
TRBV11-3	TRBJ2-5	CASSLFPPHPTSGRGETQYF
TRBV4-1	TRBJ2-1	CASNTQGGFERTSEQYEQFF
TRBV19	TRBJ1-5	CASSIGQGGIAGSNQPQHF
TRBV7-9	TRBJ2-7	CASSFSGRGSTYEQYF
TRBV11-2	TRBJ2-1	CASSPRANRGGQYNEQFF
TRBV7-9	TRBJ1-5	CASSPWTGESNQPQHF
TRBV6-5	TRBJ2-3	CASSYTGLAGDTQYF
TRBV28	TRBJ1-2	CASYGGKGYGYTF
TRBV3-1/TRBV3-2	TRBJ2-1	CASSQDLSEQFF
TRBV6-4	TRBJ2-6	CASSDQDSSGANVLTF
TRBV9	TRBJ1-2	CASSLGGEVRGGYTF
TRBV9	TRBJ2-2	CASSVPPGQGENGELFF
TRBV29-1	TRBJ1-1	CSVGAGGVYGTEAFF
TRBV15	TRBJ2-7	CATSRDPGPYEQYF